The 32 T cell receptor beta chains in this list originate from one sample, sequenced in a study of cytotoxic CD8 clonotypes in ibrutinib-treated CLL. The method was immunoSEQ multiplex PCR; TCRdb's version includes in-frame clones alone and lacks a portion of them. Of roughly 63,000 clones in the sample, approximately 57% were seen once. The material sequenced was PBMCs, taken after 12 months of ibrutinib treatment. The receptor set was obtained from a human donor with chronic lymphocytic leukemia.

The CDR3 DNA is TGTGCCATCAGTGCCAGCGGGGGTTACGAGCAGTACTTC. Its translation is CAISASGGYEQYF. The rearrangement links TRBV10-3 to TRBJ2-7; 8 positions match TRBD2. This CDR3 has 13 amino acids. Per the germline V gene, CDR1 is ENHRY and CDR2 is SYGVKD. V lost 4 bases and J lost 4; bases outside the gene matches: 3.

This clone was found a few times. V usage is TRBV18 and J usage is TRBJ2-7; 10 bases are a match to TRBD2. Trimming took 3 bases from V and 3 from J; bases not matched to a gene: 5. Germline CDR1 reads KGHSH; CDR2 reads LQKENI. This CDR3 region has 15 residues. CDR3 region: CASSPSSGSNYEQYF. The CDR3, as DNA: TGTGCCAGCTCACCCTCTAGCGGGAGCAACTACGAGCAGTACTTC.

The rearrangement links TRBV7-6 to TRBJ1-4; D not resolved. The CDR3 has 15 residues. Germline CDR1 SGHVS, CDR2 FNYEAQ. V shed 5 bases and J shed 12 bases, with 22 bases lying between them. The CDR3 region has the DNA TGTGCCAGCAGCCAATTGACGGGGTCTAATTCAGAACTGTTTTTT. As protein: CASSQLTGSNSELFF.

This sequence joins TRBV13 and TRBJ2-1, with TRBD2 matching over 8 bases. The CDR3 spans 15 residues. Germline V gives CDR1 PRHDT, CDR2 FYEKMQ (reference sequence). The V gene end was trimmed by 3 bases and the J gene end by 12 bases; junction bases not matched to a gene: 13. This CDR3 is CASSFSGRKVVGQFF. The CDR3 DNA is TGTGCCAGCAGCTTCAGCGGGAGAAAGGTAGTGGGGCAGTTCTTC.

This clone occurred a few times. CDR3 amino acids: CASSRSDQENEQFF. In DNA form, the CDR3 reads TGTGCCAGCAGCCGTTCGGACCAGGAGAATGAGCAGTTCTTC. The chain recombines TRBV5-5 with TRBJ2-1; D is undetermined. With 4 bases removed from V and 7 bases from J, the gap between germline ends came to 15 bases. The germline V gene has CDR1 SGHKS and CDR2 YYEKEE (reference sequence). This CDR3 is 14 amino acids long.

The J gene is TRBJ1-4, the V gene TRBV2; 7 bases match TRBD1. CDR1 is SNHLY, CDR2 FYNNEI, per germline. There are 16 residues in the CDR3. V trimming: 5 bases; J trimming: 0 bases; junction bases outside the gene matches: 6. This chain's CDR3 is CASSRRDSPTNEKLFF. CDR3 nucleotide sequence: TGTGCCAGCAGTCGCCGGGACAGTCCAACTAATGAAAAACTGTTTTTT.

As DNA, the CDR3 is TGTGCCAGCAGCGTCCCCCGGGGGGTGGGGAACACTGAAGCTTTCTTT. This translates into CASSVPRGVGNTEAFF. The chain couples TRBV13 to TRBJ1-1, with D perhaps matching TRBD1 (5 bases). CDR3 size: 16 residues. Germline CDR1 PRHDT, CDR2 FYEKMQ (reference sequence). V was pared by 5 bases and J by 1 base, with 17 bases between.

This chain joins TRBV7-2 and TRBJ1-5; 12 bases align to TRBD1. Unmatched junction bases numbered 3, after V lost 5 bases and J lost 4 bases. The V gene's germline CDR1 is SGHTA and CDR2 FQGNSA. This CDR3 is 15 amino acids long. CDR3 nucleotide sequence: TGTGCCAGCAGCCAGGGACAGGGGGCGAATCAGCCCCAGCATTTT. This encodes CASSQGQGANQPQHF.

V usage is TRBV5-4 and J usage is TRBJ2-1, with no clear D. The CDR3 consists of 12 residues. Germline assignment: CDR1 SGHNT and CDR2 YYREEE (reference sequence). V lost 4 bases, J lost 6 bases, and 8 bases lay in between. DNA for the CDR3: TGTGCCAGCAGCGTGACTCTCAATGAGCAGTTCTTC. This translates into CASSVTLNEQFF. Full variable domain (rest looked up from reference TRBV5-4 and TRBJ2-1): ETGVTQSPTHLIKTRGQQVTLRCSSQSGHNTVSWYQQALGQGPQFIFQYYREEENGRGNFPPRFSGLQFPNYSSELNVNALELDDSALYLCASSVTLNEQFFGPGTRLTVL.

The chain has TRBV27 and TRBJ2-1, with 10 nucleotides matching TRBD2. Trimming took 5 bases from V and 5 from J; bases not matched to a gene: 6. The CDR3 runs 15 residues. Germline lookup yields CDR1 MNHEY and CDR2 SMNVEV (reference sequence). The CDR3 DNA sequence: TGTGCCAGCAGTAAACTAGCGGGGATAAACAATGAGCAGTTCTTC. Translated: CASSKLAGINNEQFF.

The chain carries TRBV5-4 and TRBJ1-1, with no clear D. Germline-derived CDR1 and CDR2 are SGHNT and YYREEE (reference sequence). The CDR3 covers 14 residues. The germline V and J ends were trimmed by 3 bases and 1 base, with 10 bases remaining between them. CDR3 DNA sequence: TGTGCCAGCAGCTCTCCCCTTTGGAACACTGAAGCTTTCTTT. Translated, it gives CASSSPLWNTEAFF. Combining the CDR3 with reference TRBV5-4 and TRBJ1-1 gives the whole variable domain ETGVTQSPTHLIKTRGQQVTLRCSSQSGHNTVSWYQQALGQGPQFIFQYYREEENGRGNFPPRFSGLQFPNYSSELNVNALELDDSALYLCASSSPLWNTEAFFGQGTRLTVV.

This chain connects TRBV2 to TRBJ2-7; no reliable D call. The CDR3 runs 11 residues. Germline V gene lookup returns CDR1 SNHLY and CDR2 FYNNEI. V gave up 3 bases and J gave up 4 bases, with 4 bases separating them. The CDR3, as DNA: TGTGCCAGCAGTGAGCGGTACGAGCAGTACTTC. Its protein product is CASSERYEQYF.

This clone was observed at least ten times. V gene TRBV6-6 combines with J gene TRBJ2-7; 7 positions agree with TRBD1. There are 16 residues in the CDR3. CDR1 MNHNY and CDR2 SVGAGI come from the germline V gene (reference sequence). The V segment lost 5 bases and the J segment 9 bases; nucleotides outside the gene matches: 19. In DNA form, the CDR3 reads TGTGCCAGCAGTGCAATCCCGACAGGGTATCCCGATCGGCAGTACTTC. This gives the protein CASSAIPTGYPDRQYF.

The J gene is TRBJ1-2, the V gene TRBV6-5; possibly TRBD1 for D (5 bases). The CDR3 has 14 amino acids. Looked up from germline, CDR1 is MNHEY and CDR2 is SVGAGI. Deletions cut 8 bases from V and 8 bases from J, with 21 bases between. The CDR3 spells CASHDPGTGRGYTF. The CDR3 DNA follows: TGTGCCAGCCATGACCCGGGGACGGGTAGGGGCTACACCTTC.

This CDR3 is CASSYSFTRLIYEQYF. The CDR3 DNA sequence: TGTGCCAGCAGTTACTCATTTACCAGGTTAATATACGAGCAGTACTTC. This chain uses TRBV6-5 with TRBJ2-7; D is undetermined. The germline gives CDR1 MNHEY, CDR2 SVGAGI. The V gene lost 0 bases and the J gene lost 4 bases, with 16 bases spanning the gap. This CDR3 comprises 16 residues.

The chain has TRBV28 and TRBJ1-2; the D gene is possibly TRBD1 (5 bases). Trimming took 3 bases from V and 4 from J, leaving 6 bases between them. Germline V lookup: CDR1 MDHEN, CDR2 SYDVKM. CDR3 length equals 12 residues. The CDR3 loop reads CASSFRGYGYTF. As DNA, the CDR3 is TGTGCCAGCAGTTTTAGGGGCTATGGCTACACCTTC.

In this sample, this clone turned up once. Sequence at one end of the junction differs from germline and may be a read error. The CDR3 DNA follows: TGCAGCGTTGAAGACAGGCTACGGGCCAATAAGCAGTTCTTC. Its protein is CSVEDRLRANKQFF. This chain uses TRBV29-1 with TRBJ2-1; no definite D call. CDR1 SQVTM and CDR2 ANQGSEA come from the germline V gene. The CDR3 runs 14 residues.

The V gene is TRBV11-2, the J gene TRBJ1-2; D is unclear. Per the germline V gene, CDR1 is SGHAT and CDR2 is FQNNGV. V was trimmed by 6 bases and J by 2 bases, leaving 4 bases between them. The CDR3 runs to 11 residues. CDR3 sequence: CASSSNYGYTF. The DNA for the CDR3 is TGTGCCAGCAGTTCCAACTATGGCTACACCTTC.

The rearrangement uses TRBV10-2 and TRBJ2-7; tentatively, D is TRBD2 (5 bases). Trimming removed 1 base from V and 4 bases from J, with 11 bases in between. The CDR3 runs to 14 residues. Germline values: CDR1 WSHSY, CDR2 SAAADI. CDR3: CASSEYGLSYEQYV. CDR3 coding DNA: TGCGCCAGCAGTGAGTACGGACTTTCTTACGAGCAGTACGTC.

This clone was counted a few times. This chain joins TRBV5-4 and TRBJ2-7, with D perhaps TRBD1 (5 bases). V lost 6 bases and J lost 5, with 15 bases in between. Looked up from germline, CDR1 is SGHNT and CDR2 is YYREEE (reference sequence). This CDR3 region has 13 residues. The CDR3 region is CASILQGSHEQYF. CDR3 coding DNA: TGTGCCAGCATCCTTCAGGGCTCGCACGAGCAGTACTTC.

Ten or more counts support this clone. In DNA, the CDR3 is TGTGCCAGCAGTCTGGAACCGGGACTAGAATTCTTC. It yields the protein CASSLEPGLEFF. This chain connects TRBV28 to TRBJ2-1; 8 nucleotides line up with TRBD2. The germline gives CDR1 MDHEN, CDR2 SYDVKM. V lost 5 bases to trimming and J lost 16 bases; unmatched junction nucleotides: 10. The length of the CDR3 is 12 residues.

The rearrangement joins TRBV5-6 to TRBJ1-2, with 7 nucleotides matching TRBD1. Trimming at V came to 4 bases and at J to 4 bases, leaving 7 bases not matched to a gene. From germline, CDR1 is SGHDT and CDR2 YYEEEE. The CDR3 contains 14 residues. This chain's CDR3 is CASSPDRVGYGYTF. CDR3 coding DNA: TGTGCCAGCAGCCCCGACAGGGTCGGCTATGGCTACACCTTC. Supplemented by reference TRBV5-6 and TRBJ1-2, the full variable domain reads DAGVTQSPTHLIKTRGQQVTLRCSPKSGHDTVSWYQQALGQGPQFIFQYYEEEERQRGNFPDRFSGHQFPNYSSELNVNALLLGDSALYLCASSPDRVGYGYTFGSGTRLTVV.

A word on this clone: This sample includes further DNA sequences coding for the same CDR3. This chain connects TRBV6-5 to TRBJ2-7; D is unclear. This CDR3 region has 11 residues. V shed 8 bases and J shed 7 bases, with 12 bases lying between them. The germline V gene encodes CDR1 MNHEY and CDR2 SVGAGI. The DNA for the CDR3 is TGTGCCAGCCGATCCCCATATGAGCAGTACTTC. Protein product: CASRSPYEQYF.

The CDR3 region is CASSLTMAGEKLFF. As DNA, the CDR3 is TGTGCCAGCAGCTTAACCATGGCAGGTGAAAAACTGTTTTTT. The V and J genes are TRBV7-2 and TRBJ1-4, with D hard to call. V lost 2 bases and J 7 bases, leaving 11 bases between the germline ends. The germline CDR1 and CDR2 sequences are SGHTA and FQGNSA. The CDR3 extends over 14 amino acids.

The CDR3 is CASSLSFRDGIATNEKLFF. In DNA, the CDR3 is TGTGCCAGCAGTTTATCCTTTCGGGACGGAATTGCAACTAATGAAAAACTGTTTTTT. The chain has TRBV27 and TRBJ1-4, with D tentatively TRBD1 (5 bases). CDR3 length equals 19 residues. V was pared by 0 bases and J by 0 bases, with 17 bases between. Germline loops: CDR1 MNHEY, CDR2 SMNVEV (reference sequence).

The chain combines TRBV27 with TRBJ2-7, with 7 bases identical to TRBD1. This CDR3 contains 20 residues. Germline V CDR1 and CDR2: MNHEY, SMNVEV (reference sequence). J was trimmed by 1 base and V by 5 bases; bases with no gene match: 23. The CDR3 is CASSNPPKKVPGQSSYEQYV. The CDR3 DNA is TGTGCCAGCAGTAATCCGCCCAAGAAAGTCCCGGGACAGTCATCCTACGAGCAGTACGTC.

This clone has a handful of counts. This chain's CDR3 is CASSSDRREETQYF. The CDR3 coding sequence is TGTGCCAGCAGTTCCGACAGGAGAGAAGAGACCCAGTACTTC. This sequence joins TRBV5-4 and TRBJ2-5; D might be TRBD1 (6 bases). The CDR3 contains 14 residues. Germline CDR1 SGHNT, CDR2 YYREEE (reference sequence). Between the trimmed V and J ends, which lost 5 bases and 3 bases, there was a span of 14 bases.

This chain uses TRBV7-7 with TRBJ1-3; the D is unclear. V gave up 5 bases and J gave up 2 bases, with 10 bases separating them. Per germline, CDR1 SSHAT and CDR2 FNYEAQ (reference sequence). This CDR3 comprises 14 residues. CDR3 loop: CASSRSITGNTIYF. CDR3 DNA sequence: TGTGCCAGCAGCCGGTCCATTACTGGAAACACCATATATTTT.

This clone was seen only a few times. The genes are TRBV2 and TRBJ1-5, with D maybe TRBD1 (5 bases). This CDR3 is 14 amino acids long. The germline V and J ends were trimmed by 4 bases and 6 bases, with 13 bases remaining between them. In germline, CDR1 is SNHLY, CDR2 FYNNEI. The DNA of the CDR3 is TGTGCCAGCAGTGTAGGAGGGAGGGGTCAGCCCCAGCATTTT. This sequence encodes CASSVGGRGQPQHF.

This clone was counted a few times. This chain connects TRBV6-1 to TRBJ2-6, with D uncertain. The CDR3 is 20 residues long. The V end was cut by 2 bases, the J end by 4 bases, with 24 bases between. Per the germline V gene, CDR1 is MNHNS and CDR2 is SASEGT. The CDR3 DNA sequence: TGTGCCAGCAGTGAAATGCAGGTGTTCCTGGCTATCAAGGGGGCCAACGTCCTGACTTTC. This sequence encodes CASSEMQVFLAIKGANVLTF.

This clone is labeled large. The J gene is TRBJ2-2, the V gene TRBV7-7, with TRBD2 matching over 8 bases. This CDR3 has 17 amino acids. Germline V CDR1 and CDR2: SSHAT, FNYEAQ (reference sequence). V was clipped by 2 bases and J by 3 bases; unmatched bases: 8. CDR3 DNA: TGTGCCAGCAGCTTATTACCGGGACTAGTTGACACCGGGGAGCTGTTTTTT. Its protein is CASSLLPGLVDTGELFF. Variable domain in full (rest from reference TRBV7-7 and TRBJ2-2): GAGVSQSPRYKVTKRGQDVTLRCDPISSHATLYWYQQALGQGPEFLTYFNYEAQPDKSGLPSDRFSAERPEGSISTLTIQRTEQRDSAMYRCASSLLPGLVDTGELFFGEGSRLTVL.

This clone was recorded at least ten times. The chain joins TRBV28 to TRBJ2-7; no clear D. This CDR3 contains 16 residues. CDR1 MDHEN and CDR2 SYDVKM come from the germline V gene. The V end was cut by 3 bases, the J end by 6 bases, with 21 bases between. This chain's CDR3 is CASSFWQARNLGEQYV. CDR3 sequence (DNA): TGTGCCAGCAGTTTTTGGCAGGCTAGAAACCTTGGCGAGCAGTACGTC.